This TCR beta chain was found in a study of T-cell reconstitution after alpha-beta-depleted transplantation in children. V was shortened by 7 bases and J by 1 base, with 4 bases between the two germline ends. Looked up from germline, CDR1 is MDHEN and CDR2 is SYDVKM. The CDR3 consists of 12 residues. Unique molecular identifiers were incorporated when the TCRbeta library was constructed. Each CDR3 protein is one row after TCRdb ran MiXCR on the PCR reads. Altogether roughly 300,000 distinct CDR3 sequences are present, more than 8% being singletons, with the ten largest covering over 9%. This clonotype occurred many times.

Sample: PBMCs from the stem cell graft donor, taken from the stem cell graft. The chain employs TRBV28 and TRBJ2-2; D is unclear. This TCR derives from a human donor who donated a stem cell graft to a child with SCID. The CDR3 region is CASNLNTGELFF. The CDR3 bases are TGTGCCAGCAACTTGAACACCGGGGAGCTGTTTTTT.